The 6 T cell receptor beta chains in this list originate from one sample, sequenced in a study of blood T cell repertoires in COVID-19 (dated by TCRdb to 2018 to 2021). The library relied on the immunoSEQ multiplex PCR assay. This is the immuneACCESS table as TCRdb keeps it, with only in-frame sequences that have V and J called. A part of the clones is gone; compared with another copy, unresolved V genes explain less than half, and the rest is unexplained. Counted in this sample were 200,000 or so clones; more than 75% of them appeared once. Together, the top ten hold roughly 3% of the sample. Specimen: peripheral blood. These receptors were taken from a man aged 55 to 70 with acute or convalescent COVID-19.

V gene TRBV11-2 combines with J gene TRBJ1-4; perhaps TRBD1 as D (6 bases). V was pared by 1 base and J by 5 bases, with 11 bases between. This CDR3 has 15 residues. Germline V CDR1 and CDR2: SGHAT, FQNNGV. The CDR3 nucleotides are TGTGCCAGCAGCTTAGTAGGCACAGGGAATGAAAAACTGTTTTTT. Translated, it gives CASSLVGTGNEKLFF.

This clone was observed once. V usage is TRBV2 and J usage is TRBJ1-4, with D possibly matching TRBD1 (6 bases). The germline V and J ends were trimmed by 5 bases and 8 bases, with 18 bases remaining between them. CDR3 size: 15 residues. CDR1 SNHLY and CDR2 FYNNEI come from the germline V gene. The CDR3 bases are TGTGCCAGCAGTTTAACAGGGCAGAGAGGGGAAAAACTGTTTTTT. This codes for CASSLTGQRGEKLFF.

This clone was counted at least ten times. The V and J genes are TRBV5-1 and TRBJ2-3, with 14 bases that match TRBD2. The V and J ends lost 0 bases and 5 bases, in that order; junction bases with no gene match: 2. The CDR3 runs 16 residues. CDR1 SGHRS and CDR2 YFSETQ come from the germline V gene. CDR3 loop: CASSLVGTSGGDTQYF. The CDR3 coding sequence is TGCGCCAGCAGCTTGGTCGGGACTAGCGGGGGAGATACGCAGTATTTT. Using reference TRBV5-1 and TRBJ2-3 for the parts outside the CDR3, the full variable domain is KAGVTQTPRYLIKTRGQQVTLSCSPISGHRSVSWYQQTPGQGLQFLFEYFSETQRNKGNFPGRFSGRQFSNSRSEMNVSTLELGDSALYLCASSLVGTSGGDTQYFGPGTRLTVL.

The CDR3 nucleotides read TGTGCCAGCAGCTTAGTACTAGCGGAGCTAGAGACCCAGTACTTC. This gives the protein CASSLVLAELETQYF. The chain combines TRBV7-9 with TRBJ2-5; 8 nucleotides match TRBD2. V gave up 1 base and J gave up 4 bases; unmatched junction bases: 5. The CDR3 has 15 residues. CDR1 is SEHNR, CDR2 FQNEAQ, per germline (reference sequence).

The chain is built from TRBV11-3 and TRBJ2-1, with 12 bases fitting TRBD2. The V gene's germline CDR1 is SGHNT and CDR2 YENEEA. The CDR3 sequence is 15 residues long. The trim removed 4 bases at V and 6 bases at J, leaving 4 bases unmatched. The CDR3 DNA is TGTGCCAGCAGCTCTCGGACTAGCGGGGCCAATGAGCAGTTCTTC. This codes for CASSSRTSGANEQFF. The whole variable domain, remainder taken from reference TRBV11-3 and TRBJ2-1, is EAGVVQSPRYKIIEKKQPVAFWCNPISGHNTLYWYLQNLGQGPELLIRYENEEAVDDSQLPKDRFSAERLKGVDSTLKIQPAELGDSAVYLCASSSRTSGANEQFFGPGTRLTVL.

The V gene is TRBV7-8, the J gene TRBJ2-7; maybe TRBD1 (5 bases). Trimming shortened V by 5 bases and J by 1 base, and 18 bases separated the two germline ends. The CDR3 loop spans 16 amino acids. The germline CDR1 and CDR2 sequences are SGHVS and FQNEAQ. CDR3: CASSQLRGPASYEQYF. CDR3 in DNA: TGTGCCAGCAGCCAACTAAGGGGCCCTGCATCCTACGAGCAGTACTTC. Looking up the rest from reference TRBV7-8 and TRBJ2-7 gives the full variable domain: GAGVSQSPRYKVAKRGQDVALRCDPISGHVSLFWYQQALGQGPEFLTYFQNEAQLDKSGLPSDRFFAERPEGSVSTLKIQRTQQEDSAVYLCASSQLRGPASYEQYFGPGTRLTVT.